The sample holds one count of the clone carrying this T cell receptor (beta chain). A Seattle source enrolled patients during active infection and followed them longitudinally. This entry belongs to a study of blood T cell repertoires in COVID-19. Germline V gene sequence: CDR1 MNHEY, CDR2 SVGAGI. Between the trimmed V and J ends, which lost 2 bases and 4 bases, there was a span of 9 bases. This CDR3 is 15 amino acids long. The protocol was immunoSEQ multiplex PCR, while the TCRdb copy is restricted to in-frame clones and leaves out a portion. Found here are roughly 260,000 clones, about 91% of them singletons; the top ten hold 2% to 3%.

Sample: peripheral blood. The J gene is TRBJ1-6, the V gene TRBV6-5, with D perhaps matching TRBD1 (6 bases). The receptor's source is a person aged 18 to 35 with COVID-19, enrolled during active disease. The CDR3 DNA is TGTGCCAGCAGTTACGTGGGGGCGTATAATTCACCCCTCCACTTT. Translating gives CASSYVGAYNSPLHF.